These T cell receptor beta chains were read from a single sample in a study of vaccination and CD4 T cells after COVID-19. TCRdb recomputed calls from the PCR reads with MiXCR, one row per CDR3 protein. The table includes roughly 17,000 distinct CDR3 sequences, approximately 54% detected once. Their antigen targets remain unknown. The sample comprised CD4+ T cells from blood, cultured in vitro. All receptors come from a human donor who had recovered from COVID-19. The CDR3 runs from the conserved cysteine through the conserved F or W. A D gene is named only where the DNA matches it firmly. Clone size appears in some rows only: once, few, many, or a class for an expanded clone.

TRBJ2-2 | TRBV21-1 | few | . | TGTGCCAGCAGCAAAGTCAGCGGAGCGAACACCGGGGAGCTGTTTTTT | CASSKVSGANTGELFF
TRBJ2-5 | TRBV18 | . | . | TGTGCCAGCTCACCCGGACAGCAAGAGGCCCAGTACTTC | CASSPGQQEAQYF
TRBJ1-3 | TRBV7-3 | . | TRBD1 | TGTGCCAGCAGCCAGGGGGGGTTACAATCTGGAAACACCATATATTTT | CASSQGGLQSGNTIYF
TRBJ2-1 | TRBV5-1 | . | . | TGCGCCAGCAGGTCGGACTTCGGGGCTGAGCAGTTCTTC | CASRSDFGAEQFF
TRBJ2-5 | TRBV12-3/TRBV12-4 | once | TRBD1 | TGTGCCAGCAGTTTAAGGGGACAGGGGGAAGAGACCCAGTACTTC | CASSLRGQGEETQYF
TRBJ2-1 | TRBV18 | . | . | TGTGCCAGCTCACCGACCGGGTACCTCTACAATGAGCAGTTCTTC | CASSPTGYLYNEQFF
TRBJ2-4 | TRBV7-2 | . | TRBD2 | TGTGCCAGCAGCTTACTCGGGGCGGGAGGGACAAACATTCAGTACTTC | CASSLLGAGGTNIQYF
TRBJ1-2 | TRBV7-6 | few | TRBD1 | TGTGCCAGCAGCCCCGGACAGGGGAGGGGCTACACCTTC | CASSPGQGRGYTF
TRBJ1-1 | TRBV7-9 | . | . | TGTGCCAGCAGCCCGCCAGGGTTCGGGAACACTGAAGCTTTCTTT | CASSPPGFGNTEAFF
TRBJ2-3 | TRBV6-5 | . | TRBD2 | TGTGCCAGCAGTTACGGGGAACGGACTAGCAGATCAGATACGCAGTATTTT | CASSYGERTSRSDTQYF
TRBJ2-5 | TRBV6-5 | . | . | TGTGCCAGCAGTTCACCCCGGAGAGAGACCCAGTACTTC | CASSSPRRETQYF
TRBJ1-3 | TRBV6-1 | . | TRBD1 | TGTGCCAGCAGTGAAGGACAGGGTCCTTACACCATATATTTT | CASSEGQGPYTIYF
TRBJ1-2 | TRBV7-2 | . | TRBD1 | TGTGCCAGCAGTCAACAGGGGGACTATGGCTACACCTTC | CASSQQGDYGYTF
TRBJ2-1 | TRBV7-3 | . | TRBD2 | TGTGCCAGCAGCTTAAACCTCCGAGCGGGGACGCAGTTCTTC | CASSLNLRAGTQFF
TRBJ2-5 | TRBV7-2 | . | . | TGTGCCAGCAGCCCACGGACCACCCAAGAGACCCAGTACTTC | CASSPRTTQETQYF
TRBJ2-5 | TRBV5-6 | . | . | TGTGCCAGCAGCCCTAGGCAGGGACTCCCGAGGGAGACCCAGTACTTC | CASSPRQGLPRETQYF
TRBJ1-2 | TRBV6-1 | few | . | TGTGCCAGCAGTGGACGCGGGGCAGGGAACTATGGCTACACCTTC | CASSGRGAGNYGYTF
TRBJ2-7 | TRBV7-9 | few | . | TGTGCCAGCAGCCCGACGGGACCCCCCTACGAGCAGTACTTC | CASSPTGPPYEQYF
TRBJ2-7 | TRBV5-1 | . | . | TGCGCCAGTAGCTTGGAGAGCGGCAGGGCCCCTTCAGTGGGGTACGAGCAGTACTTC | CASSLESGRAPSVGYEQYF
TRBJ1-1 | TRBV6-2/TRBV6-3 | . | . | TGTGCCAGCAGTTACGCCCGTGAAGCTTTCTTT | CASSYAREAFF
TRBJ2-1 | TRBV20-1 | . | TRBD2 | TGCAGTGCCAACCCGCCCCAGTGGGGAGGGGATGAGCAGTTCTTC | CSANPPQWGGDEQFF
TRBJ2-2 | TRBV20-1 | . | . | TGCAGTGCTAGACGGCCCAACACCGGGGAGCTGTTTTTT | CSARRPNTGELFF
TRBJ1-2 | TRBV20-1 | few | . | TGCAGTGCTAGCGGCGCCGTAGGAACGGTAGGCTACACCTTC | CSASGAVGTVGYTF
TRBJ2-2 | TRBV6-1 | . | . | TGTGCCAGCAGCCAACTCGGACGGGGTGCCGAGGAGCTGTTTTTT | CASSQLGRGAEELFF
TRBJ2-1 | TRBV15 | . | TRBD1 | TGTGCCACCAGCAGAACCGGGACAGGCTGGAGGGAGCAGTTCTTC | CATSRTGTGWREQFF
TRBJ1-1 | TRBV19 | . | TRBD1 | TGTGCCAGTAGTATTCAGGGACAGGGGGTGGGGACTGAAGCTTTCTTT | CASSIQGQGVGTEAFF
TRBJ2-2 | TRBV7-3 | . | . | TGTGCCAGCAGCTTAAGAGGGGGGGCGAACACCGGGGAGCTGTTTTTT | CASSLRGGANTGELFF
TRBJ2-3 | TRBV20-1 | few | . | TGCAGTGCTAGAGCCGGGCAGGGAGGTGATGCGCAGTATTTT | CSARAGQGGDAQYF
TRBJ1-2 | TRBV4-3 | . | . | TGCGCCAGCAGCCAAGGGTCGTCCGGACGGACGGATCGTTCGGGCTACACCTTC | CASSQGSSGRTDRSGYTF
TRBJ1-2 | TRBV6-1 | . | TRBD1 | TGTGCCAGCAGAGCCCGCCAGGGGGACGGCTACACCTTC | CASRARQGDGYTF